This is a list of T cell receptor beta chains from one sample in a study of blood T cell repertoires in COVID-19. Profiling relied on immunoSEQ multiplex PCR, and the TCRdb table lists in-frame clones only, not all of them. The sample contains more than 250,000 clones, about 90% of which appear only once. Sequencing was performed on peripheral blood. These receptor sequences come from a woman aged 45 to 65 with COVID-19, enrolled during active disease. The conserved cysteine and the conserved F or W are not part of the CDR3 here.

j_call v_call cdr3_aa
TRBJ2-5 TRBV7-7 ASSSGQTSGETQY
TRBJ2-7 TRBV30 AWGLAAYEQY
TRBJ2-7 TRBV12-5 ASAEETSGSYEQY
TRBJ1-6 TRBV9 ASSVRGYDNSPLH
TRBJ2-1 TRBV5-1 ASSLAGTMSYNEQF
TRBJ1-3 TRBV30 AWRKQGAGNTIY
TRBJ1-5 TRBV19 ASSSRRKDQPQH
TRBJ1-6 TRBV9 ASSDLSEGAPLH
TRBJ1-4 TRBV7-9 ASSLPETEKLF
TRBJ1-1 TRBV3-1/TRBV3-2 ASSQRGGTEAF
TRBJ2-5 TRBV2 ASRGVIAGPETQY
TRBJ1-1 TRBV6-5 ASRPPGTGTEAF
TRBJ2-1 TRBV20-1 SASPTSGRAFNLINEQF
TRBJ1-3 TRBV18 ASSGTNTGNTIY
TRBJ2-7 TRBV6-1 ASSALGTSGIIYEQY
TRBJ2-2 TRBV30 AWRTSGRGLNTGELF
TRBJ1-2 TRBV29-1 SVRTTALGDRGVYGYT